This T cell receptor (beta chain) was obtained from a study of graft-versus-host responses after intestinal transplantation. Data came from immunoSEQ multiplex PCR; TCRdb stores just in-frame clones and leaves some out. The table includes about 29,000 clones, about four fifths detected once. J gave up 6 bases and V 4 bases, and 3 bases lay outside the gene matches. The CDR3 has 12 residues. In germline, CDR1 is ENHRY, CDR2 SYGVKD. This clone was seen more than once but under ten times. Intraepithelial and lamina propria lymphocytes were freed from processed graft tissue. The sequence derives from a human patient who received an intestinal transplant, so some T cells may come from the graft donor. Here the sequenced sample was ileum tissue, taken 98 days after intestinal transplantation. The V call is TRBV10-3, the J call TRBJ2-7; 7 nucleotides line up with TRBD2. CDR3 amino acids: CAISVPSGEQYF. The CDR3 DNA reads TGTGCCATCAGTGTGCCTAGCGGCGAGCAGTACTTC.